The source of this T cell receptor beta chain is a study of siplizumab effects on memory and regulatory T cells. Study findings and constraints: Significant reduction of alloreactive sequences traceable to unstimulated CD4+ memory cells was observed with siplizumab.

This CDR3 comprises 16 residues. Trimming at V came to 2 bases and at J to 6 bases, leaving 8 bases not matched to a gene. From germline, CDR1 is SGHTA and CDR2 FQGNSA. Data came from immunoSEQ multiplex PCR; TCRdb stores just in-frame clones and leaves some out. The sample consists of about 120,000 clones, about 94% of them appearing once. Remarks on this clone: The antigen is not known.

The sequenced material came from non-Treg CD4+ T cells sorted from blood. The TCR was taken from a human donor in good health. The rearrangement uses TRBV7-2 and TRBJ1-2; 11 bases match TRBD1. CDR3 amino acids: CASSLRSGQGADGYTF. As DNA, the CDR3 is TGTGCCAGCAGCTTACGTTCAGGACAGGGGGCGGATGGCTACACCTTC.